This record covers a single T cell receptor beta chain. The antigen is unknown. Germline V CDR1 and CDR2: LGHDT, YNNKEL (reference sequence). CDR3 length equals 17 residues. V was clipped by 5 bases and J by 0 bases; unmatched bases: 9. This sample is part of a study of response to subunit inactivated influenza vaccine. Study-wide points: A suggestion made by the authors is that each seasonal influenza vaccination recruits few new T cells.

From the RT-PCR reads, TCRdb called clonotypes with MiXCR, one entry per CDR3 protein. The data hold 450,000 to 600,000 distinct CDR3 sequences, with approximately 15% observed a single time. The specimen was CD4+ T cells sorted from PBMCs, collected roughly 24 months after vaccination. This receptor was obtained from a man between 50 and 70 years old who received an inactivated influenza vaccine. V usage is TRBV3-1 and J usage is TRBJ2-7, with TRBD2 matching over 11 bases. CDR3 in amino acids: CASSCRLAGRSSYEQYF. CDR3 sequence (DNA): TGTGCCAGCAGCTGCCGACTAGCGGGGAGGAGCTCCTACGAGCAGTACTTC.